These T cell receptor beta chains were read from a single sample in a study of T-cell reconstitution after alpha-beta-depleted transplantation in children. TCRdb re-called the PCR reads with MiXCR, one entry per CDR3 protein. Here the sample spans more than 200,000 distinct CDR3 sequences, roughly 25% being singletons. The sample consisted of PBMCs, taken before TCRalphabeta/CD19-depleted stem cell transplant. The origin of the receptors is a girl aged 2 to 9 with Fanconi anemia, due to receive a stem cell transplant. Each CDR3 is given with its conserved first and last residue. The order of the fields is clone size, J gene, V gene, D gene, CDR3 DNA, CDR3 protein. The D gene is left open where the match is weak. Clone size is not always given. Where it is, it says once, few, many or a class for expanded clones.

.,TRBJ2-2,TRBV10-2,.,TGCGCCACCATTTCTGACAGGAGGATGAACACCGGGGAGCTGTTTTTT,CATISDRRMNTGELFF
few,TRBJ2-2,TRBV28,TRBD1,TGTGCCAGCAGTCTGACAGGGGTCGTCGCGAACACCGGGGAGCTGTTTTTT,CASSLTGVVANTGELFF
.,TRBJ2-2,TRBV28,.,TGTGCCAGCAGTTTGATCTGGGAGGACGGGGAGCTGTTTTTT,CASSLIWEDGELFF
many,TRBJ2-7,TRBV6-5,.,TGTGCCAGCAGTTACTCCCCCGGACTCTCCCTTATCCACGAGCAGTACTTC,CASSYSPGLSLIHEQYF
.,TRBJ2-3,TRBV7-3,.,TGTGCCAGCAGCTTAAAGGGTAGAAGCGGCACAGATACGCAGTATTTT,CASSLKGRSGTDTQYF
many,TRBJ2-6,TRBV28,TRBD2,TGTGCCAGCCGAGGCTGGCTAGCGGTTCCCTCTGGGGCCAACGTCCTGACTTTC,CASRGWLAVPSGANVLTF
.,TRBJ1-3,TRBV20-1,.,TGCAGTGCTAGAGATAACTTTGGGGACGAGGGGCAGACGGGACCAACACGTGCTGGAAACACCATATATTTT,CSARDNFGDEGQTGPTRAGNTIYF
.,TRBJ2-7,TRBV3-1,.,TGTGCCAGCAGCCAAGCAGGGGCCGTTTTCTACGAGCAGTACTTC,CASSQAGAVFYEQYF
many,TRBJ2-5,TRBV20-1,TRBD2,TGCAGTGCTAGGGCACCTCCGGGACTACCACAAGAGACCCAGTACTTC,CSARAPPGLPQETQYF
once,TRBJ2-1,TRBV6-5,TRBD2,TGTGCCAGCAGTTACTTCACTAGCGGGAGGAACAATGAGCAGTTCTTC,CASSYFTSGRNNEQFF
many,TRBJ2-1,TRBV12-5,TRBD2,TGTGCTAGTGGTAGCGGGGGGGCCAATGAGCAGTTCTTC,CASGSGGANEQFF
many,TRBJ2-7,TRBV29-1,.,TGCAGCGTCAGGGGGGGATACGAGCAGTACTTC,CSVRGGYEQYF
many,TRBJ2-7,TRBV20-1,.,TGCAGTGCTAAAGATCCGGGATTCTCCTACGAGCAGTACTTC,CSAKDPGFSYEQYF
.,TRBJ2-1,TRBV20-1,TRBD1,TGCAGTGCTAGAGCCGGGACAGGGGATAGCTCCTACAATGAGCAGTTCTTC,CSARAGTGDSSYNEQFF
many,TRBJ2-2,TRBV6-1,.,TGTGCCAGCTCAGACCCAAAACGGAGCCCGGGCACCGGGGAGCTGTTTTTT,CASSDPKRSPGTGELFF
.,TRBJ1-4,TRBV7-9,.,TGTGCCAGCAGCTTGGTGGACAGTAATGAAAAACTGTTTTTT,CASSLVDSNEKLFF
few,TRBJ2-7,TRBV20-1,TRBD2,TGCAGTGCGGGGACTAGCCCCAAAGGGGTTACCTACGAGCAGTACTTC,CSAGTSPKGVTYEQYF
many,TRBJ1-5,TRBV20-1,.,TGCAGTGCCCCCCGGTACAATCAGCCCCAGCATTTT,CSAPRYNQPQHF
.,TRBJ2-5,TRBV11-2,.,TGTGCCAGCAGCCCGGGGATCAGGGAGACCCAGTACTTC,CASSPGIRETQYF
few,TRBJ1-3,TRBV5-1,.,TGCGCCAGCAGCTTGGTTTCCAGGCATCAGAACACCATATATTTT,CASSLVSRHQNTIYF
few,TRBJ2-7,TRBV5-5,TRBD1,TGTGCCAGCAGCGGTCCGGACAGGGGGGCCTACGAGCAGTACTTC,CASSGPDRGAYEQYF
.,TRBJ2-5,TRBV20-1,TRBD1,TGCAGTGCTAGAGATCTCGACAGGGGAGAGACCCAGTACTTC,CSARDLDRGETQYF
few,TRBJ2-1,TRBV7-3,.,TGTGCCAGCGCACCTGCCGGGGGCAATGAGCAGTTCTTC,CASAPAGGNEQFF
many,TRBJ2-5,TRBV29-1,.,TGCAGCGTTCAAAAAAGAGGTATTCCCCAAGAGACCCAGTACTTC,CSVQKRGIPQETQYF
many,TRBJ1-1,TRBV20-1,.,TGCAGTGCTTTCGACAGGAGCCTCAACACTGAAGCTTTCTTT,CSAFDRSLNTEAFF
few,TRBJ2-7,TRBV28,.,TGTGCCAGCAGCCATCCGATCCTGGGTAACGAGCAGTACTTC,CASSHPILGNEQYF
few,TRBJ1-1,TRBV5-1,TRBD1,TGCGCCAGCAGCTTAAACAGGGGGCAGCCGTCGAGCACTGAAGCTTTCTTT,CASSLNRGQPSSTEAFF
few,TRBJ1-1,TRBV13,.,TGTGCCAGCAGCTCAGTACGCTCCCCTATGAACACTGAAGCTTTCTTT,CASSSVRSPMNTEAFF
many,TRBJ2-3,TRBV7-2,TRBD1,TGTGCCAGCAGCTTAGTAGGGACAGCTTCCACAGATACGCAGTATTTT,CASSLVGTASTDTQYF
.,TRBJ1-2,TRBV25-1,.,TGTGCCAGCAGTCCTGGGACCTCCGCGTTAAACTATGGCTACACCTTC,CASSPGTSALNYGYTF
.,TRBJ1-3,TRBV7-2,.,TGTGCCAGCAGCTTAGAGACAGTTTACTCTGGAAACACCATATATTTT,CASSLETVYSGNTIYF
many,TRBJ2-1,TRBV20-1,.,TGCAGTGCTGAAGAAGGGCGGGACGTCGGTGAGCAGTTCTTC,CSAEEGRDVGEQFF
many,TRBJ2-1,TRBV5-6,.,TGTGCCAGCCTTCTCTCCGGGAAGGCGAATGAGCAGTTCTTC,CASLLSGKANEQFF
.,TRBJ2-1,TRBV29-1,TRBD1,TGCAGCCTACAGGGGCTAACCTACAATGAGCAGTTCTTC,CSLQGLTYNEQFF
few,TRBJ2-1,TRBV20-1,TRBD2,TGCAGTGCCACAACTAGCGGGGGGCCGAATGAGCAGTTCTTC,CSATTSGGPNEQFF
many,TRBJ2-5,TRBV20-1,TRBD1,TGCAGTGCTAAATACAGGGGGTGGGAGACCCAGTACTTC,CSAKYRGWETQYF
once,TRBJ2-5,TRBV6-5,.,TGTGCCAGCAGTTACTCGATGACGTCGGGGATTCAAGAGACCCAGTACTTC,CASSYSMTSGIQETQYF
few,TRBJ1-2,TRBV29-1,.,TGCAGCGTTGCGCCGACGCCGAACTATGGCTACACCTTC,CSVAPTPNYGYTF
few,TRBJ1-1,TRBV5-1,TRBD1,TGCGCCAGCAGCTCCGGACAGGGACAGTCCACTGAAGCTTTCTTT,CASSSGQGQSTEAFF
many,TRBJ2-4,TRBV27,.,TGTGCCAGCGGGAACGGCATTCAGTACTTC,CASGNGIQYF
.,TRBJ2-5,TRBV28,.,TGTGCCAGCAGTTTTACAGGTGGCCTCCAAGAGACCCAGTACTTC,CASSFTGGLQETQYF
many,TRBJ2-7,TRBV2,TRBD2,TGTGCCAACAGCCGGAGCGGGAGTTCCAACGAGCAGTACTTC,CANSRSGSSNEQYF
.,TRBJ2-3,TRBV2,.,TGTGCCAGCAGTGACAGGGTAAATACAGATACGCAGTATTTT,CASSDRVNTDTQYF
many,TRBJ2-5,TRBV29-1,.,TGCAGCGTTGCCGGCCAAGAGACCCAGTACTTC,CSVAGQETQYF
many,TRBJ2-4,TRBV20-1,.,TGCAGTGCTAGCTTCCCTAGTCTTCCAGTAAACATTCAGTACTTC,CSASFPSLPVNIQYF
few,TRBJ1-2,TRBV29-1,.,TGCAGCGTTGAAGAGGGGGCGGACAGAGCCTATGGCTACACCTTC,CSVEEGADRAYGYTF
few,TRBJ2-2,TRBV7-2,.,TGTGCCAGCAGTGCAATCCGGGAGCTGTTTTTT,CASSAIRELFF
.,TRBJ2-3,TRBV29-1,.,TGCAGCGCTGCGGGACAATCTAGCACAGATACGCAGTATTTT,CSAAGQSSTDTQYF
few,TRBJ2-2,TRBV12-3/TRBV12-4,.,TGTGCCAGCAGTTTTCTTCAGGTGAACACCGGGGAGCTGTTTTTT,CASSFLQVNTGELFF
.,TRBJ2-3,TRBV20-1,.,TGCAGTGCTCCGGGACTTAGCACAGATACGCAGTATTTT,CSAPGLSTDTQYF
many,TRBJ2-3,TRBV29-1,TRBD1,TGCAGCGTTGAAGATCGAGGGACAGGGGATACGCAGTATTTT,CSVEDRGTGDTQYF
many,TRBJ2-7,TRBV12-3/TRBV12-4,TRBD2,TGTGCCAGCAGTAGCGGGACCTACGAGCAGTACTTC,CASSSGTYEQYF
many,TRBJ2-7,TRBV12-3/TRBV12-4,.,TGTGCCAGCAGTTTTGGACAGTACGAGCAGTACTTC,CASSFGQYEQYF
.,TRBJ1-5,TRBV28,.,TGTGCCAGCAGCCTCACTCCCGCCCAGCCCCAGCATTTT,CASSLTPAQPQHF
many,TRBJ2-4,TRBV28,.,TGTGCCAGCAGTTTTTTCGGGAGAGCCAAAAACATTCAGTACTTC,CASSFFGRAKNIQYF
many,TRBJ2-7,TRBV5-1,TRBD2,TGCGCCAGCAATTCGGGACTAGGAACCTACGAGCAGTACTTC,CASNSGLGTYEQYF
few,TRBJ2-1,TRBV29-1,.,TGCAGCGTTGAAGGACACAGGGCGAATGAGCAGTTCTTC,CSVEGHRANEQFF